The present TCR beta chain was sequenced within a study of early T cells in non-severe SARS-CoV-2 infection. The overall study: With bulk RNA from unsorted whole blood as input, sequencing yielded unpaired chains.

This clonotype was seen more than once but under ten times. The antigen is unknown. Overall study results and limits: VDJdb-based matching was biased toward anti-spike CD8 responses and missed private and CD4 specificities.

Germline assignment: CDR1 PRHDT and CDR2 FYEKMQ (reference sequence). The CDR3 covers 12 residues. V lost 1 base and J 8 bases, leaving 8 bases between the germline ends. Individual cDNA molecules each received unique molecular identifiers attached to them. A single record per CDR3 protein comes from TCRdb applying MiXCR to the 5' RACE reads. Of around 75,000 distinct CDR3 sequences in the sample, approximately 9.5% were seen once. The chain couples TRBV13 to TRBJ1-1; weak D call: TRBD1 (6 bases). The sample consisted of whole blood. The TCR sequence derives from an adult who was a healthcare worker with PCR-confirmed SARS-CoV-2 infection or an uninfected control (not recorded which). The CDR3 sequence: CASSLEGVEAFF. The DNA of the CDR3 is TGTGCCAGCAGCTTAGAGGGGGTCGAAGCTTTCTTT.